The 26 T cell receptor beta chains listed next were all sequenced from one sample in a study of tumor and adjacent non-tumor tissue in lung cancer. The library came from three nested PCR rounds adapted from ARM-PCR protocols. TCRdb passed the multiplex PCR reads through MiXCR, listing each CDR3 protein once. The sample carries about 93,000 distinct CDR3 sequences, roughly 70% recorded once. No cell sorting was done before RNA was extracted from the tissue. The sample comprised lung tumor tissue. All receptors come from a man aged 60-69 years with non-small cell lung cancer.

The chain uses TRBV20-1 and TRBJ2-5, with 9 bases aligning to TRBD2. CDR1 and CDR2 from the germline V gene are DFQATT and SNEGSKA (reference sequence). The V gene end was trimmed by 3 bases and the J gene end by 0 bases; junction bases not matched to a gene: 8. This CDR3 spans 16 amino acids. For the CDR3, the DNA is TGCAGTGCTAGTGGGACTAGCAGGCTGCACCAAGAGACCCAGTACTTC. Translated, it gives CSASGTSRLHQETQYF.

This clonotype appeared once. Its ends do not fully match the called genes, so a read error is possible. The chain combines TRBV6-7 with TRBJ2-7; 7 nucleotides line up with TRBD1. TRBV6-7 is labeled an ORF, and its function is uncertain. CDR3 length equals 15 residues. CDR3 bases: TGTGCCAGCCTCAACATTAGACAGGGAGATTACGAGCATTACTTC. It specifies CASLNIRQGDYEHYF.

Regarding this clonotype: The junction does not match germline at one end; this may be a read error. This chain joins TRBV28 and TRBJ1-1, with D possibly TRBD1 on 6 matching bases. This CDR3 is 13 amino acids long. Germline CDR1 MDHEN, CDR2 SYDVKM. The CDR3 DNA reads as TGTGCCAGCAGTTGGGGGAGGGACACTGAAACTTTCTTT. Translated, it gives CASSWGRDTETFF.

Concerning this clonotype itself: A read error may produce the germline difference seen at one junction end. The gene calls are TRBV20-1 and TRBJ1-3; no firm D call. This CDR3 has 13 amino acids. Germline CDR1 DFQATT, CDR2 SNEGSKA (reference sequence). DNA for the CDR3: TGCAGTGTTAGAGATCACCAGAGGAACACCATATATTTT. Translating it yields CSVRDHQRNTIYF.

Remarks on this clonotype: A much larger clone differs from this one at a single base, so this may be a read error. The rearrangement links TRBV11-2 to TRBJ2-5; TRBD1 aligns across 8 bases. This CDR3 contains 17 residues. Germline CDR1 and CDR2: SGHAT and FQNNGV. CDR3 in amino acids: CTSSLTGTGFSQETQYF. CDR3 in DNA: TGTACCAGCAGCTTAACCGGGACAGGCTTCTCGCAAGAGACCCAGTACTTC.

J is TRBJ2-7 and V is TRBV18, with D tentatively TRBD2 (5 bases). The germline CDR1 and CDR2 sequences are KGHSH and LQKENI. V was pared by 2 bases and J by 4 bases, with 12 bases between. This CDR3 is built from 14 residues. The CDR3 spells CASSPYSSSYEQYF. CDR3 nucleotide sequence: TGTGCCAGCTCACCATATTCTAGCAGTTACGAGCAGTACTTC.

With regard to this clonotype: Compared with germline, one end of the junction differs, possibly owing to a read error. The CDR3 loop reads CVSSTAGQGSYKQYF. Written as DNA, the CDR3 is TGTGTCAGCAGCACCGCGGGACAGGGGTCCTACAAGCAGTATTTC. This chain connects TRBV11-3 to TRBJ2-7, with 10 positions matching TRBD1. This CDR3 contains 15 residues. Germline CDR1 reads SGHNT; CDR2 reads YENEEA.

This clonotype was seen repeatedly, ten times or more. The chain recombines TRBV29-1 with TRBJ1-5, with D unresolved. This CDR3 has 13 amino acids. CDR1 SQVTM and CDR2 ANQGSEA come from the germline V gene. V lost 0 bases and J lost 4, with 7 bases in between. The CDR3 DNA is TGCAGCGTTGAAGAAGGGCTTAATCAGCCCCAGCATTTT. The encoded protein is CSVEEGLNQPQHF.

There are many counts of this clonotype. This chain uses TRBV5-4 with TRBJ1-4; 12 bases fit TRBD1. Trimming cost V 4 bases and J 6 bases; bases outside gene matches: 4. The CDR3 runs to 15 residues. Germline lookup yields CDR1 SGHNT and CDR2 YYREEE (reference sequence). CDR3 sequence (DNA): TGTGCCAGCAGCCCCGGGACAGGGGGCGATGAAAAACTGTTTTTT. It encodes CASSPGTGGDEKLFF.

This chain links TRBV6-2 or TRBV6-3 with TRBJ2-3; TRBD2 matches at 8 bases. The CDR3 is made up of 19 amino acids. Trimming cost V 4 bases and J 2 bases; bases outside gene matches: 17. Per germline, CDR1 MNHEY and CDR2 SVGEGT. The CDR3 nucleotides read TGTGCCAGCAGTTGCGTTGGGATTAGCGGGATAAAGGTCACAGATACGCAGTATTTT. Protein product: CASSCVGISGIKVTDTQYF.

V is TRBV7-9 and J is TRBJ1-4, with no clear D. V lost 6 bases and J 0 bases, leaving 11 bases between the germline ends. The CDR3 totals 15 residues. Germline V gives CDR1 SEHNR, CDR2 FQNEAQ (reference sequence). The DNA of the CDR3 is TGTGCCAGCAGACCCGGACTGACAACTAATGAAAAACTGTTTTTT. The encoded protein is CASRPGLTTNEKLFF. Complete variable domain (other parts from reference TRBV7-9 and TRBJ1-4): DTGVSQNPRHKITKRGQNVTFRCDPISEHNRLYWYRQTLGQGPEFLTYFQNEAQLEKSRLLSDRFSAERPKGSFSTLEIQRTEQGDSAMYLCASRPGLTTNEKLFFGSGTQLSVL.

About this clonotype: At one boundary the junction diverges from the germline segment, which might be a read error. The V and J genes are TRBV4-2 and TRBJ2-1; D tentatively fits TRBD1 or TRBD2 (6 bases each). Germline V gene data show CDR1 as LGHNA and CDR2 as YNFKEQ. The CDR3 is 16 amino acids. CDR3 in DNA: TGTGCCAGTAGCCAAGGGGGGAAGGTGATTCCCAATGAGCAGTTCTTC. Amino acids: CASSQGGKVIPNEQFF.

In its sample, this clonotype was seen many times. V is TRBV4-2 and J is TRBJ2-3; 9 bases fit TRBD2. CDR1 LGHNA and CDR2 YNFKEQ come from the germline V gene. The CDR3 covers 16 residues. J gave up 2 bases and V 0 bases, and 3 bases lay outside the gene matches. The DNA for the CDR3 is TGTGCCAGCAGCCAAGATCCTAGCGGGGTCACAGATACGCAGTATTTT. Amino acids: CASSQDPSGVTDTQYF.

This clonotype occurred many times. The V gene is TRBV5-1, the J gene TRBJ2-4, with 7 bases identical to TRBD1. CDR1 is SGHRS, CDR2 YFSETQ, per germline. With V trimmed by 4 bases and J by 2 bases, 6 bases remained unmatched. CDR3 length: 15 amino acids. Written as DNA, the CDR3 is TGCGCCAGCAGCATTCAGGGGGAGACCAAAAACATTCAGTACTTC. It is translated as CASSIQGETKNIQYF. Using reference TRBV5-1 and TRBJ2-4 for the parts outside the CDR3, the full variable domain is KAGVTQTPRYLIKTRGQQVTLSCSPISGHRSVSWYQQTPGQGLQFLFEYFSETQRNKGNFPGRFSGRQFSNSRSEMNVSTLELGDSALYLCASSIQGETKNIQYFGAGTRLSVL.

The chain links TRBV6-1 to TRBJ2-7; the match to TRBD2 covers 9 bases. Germline assignment: CDR1 MNHNS and CDR2 SASEGT. This CDR3 is built from 15 residues. J lost 0 bases, V lost 1 base, and 1 base had no gene match. The CDR3 loop reads CASSEEAGGSYEQYF. The DNA for the CDR3 is TGTGCCAGCAGTGAAGAAGCGGGGGGCTCCTACGAGCAGTACTTC.

This clonotype was detected ten times or more. The rearrangement joins TRBV12-3 or TRBV12-4 to TRBJ1-1; D remains unclear. This CDR3 spans 13 amino acids. Between the trimmed V and J ends, which lost 6 bases and 0 bases, there was a span of 8 bases. The CDR3 here is CASSPRLNTEAFF. CDR3 in DNA: TGTGCCAGCAGCCCCAGACTGAACACTGAAGCTTTCTTT.

This clonotype was counted only a few times. At one end, the junction sequence differs from germline, possibly due to a read error. The V gene is TRBV28, the J gene TRBJ2-7, with 8 bases aligning to TRBD1. Germline values: CDR1 MDHEN, CDR2 SYDVKM. The CDR3 has 16 amino acids. The CDR3 DNA reads as TGTGCCAGCAGTGCCAACGGGACAGGTCTTCCCTACGAGCAGTATTTC. Its translation is CASSANGTGLPYEQYF.

Comments on this clonotype: A read error may produce the germline difference seen at one junction end. This chain connects TRBV11-1 to TRBJ1-1; the D is unclear. Per the germline V gene, CDR1 is SGHAT and CDR2 is FQDESV (reference sequence). This CDR3 region has 14 residues. CDR3 loop: CAGSLSAGETEAFF. The CDR3 coding sequence is TGTGCCGGCAGCTTATCGGCGGGCGAGACCGAAGCTTTCTTC.

This sequence joins TRBV29-1 and TRBJ2-7; the match to TRBD1 covers 9 bases. The CDR3 has 16 amino acids. Trimming took 7 bases from V and 3 from J; bases not matched to a gene: 16. Germline V gene data show CDR1 as SQVTM and CDR2 as ANQGSEA. The CDR3 region has the DNA TGCAGCGCCAGCATTGTCCCGGGACAGGGATTCTACGAGCAGTACTTC. This codes for CSASIVPGQGFYEQYF.

This clonotype has a count of ten or more. The chain uses TRBV6-5 and TRBJ2-3; D gene uncertain. The CDR3 is 13 amino acids. The V and J ends lost 6 bases and 5 bases respectively, with 12 bases between them. Germline CDR1 reads MNHEY; CDR2 reads SVGAGI. The DNA for the CDR3 is TGTGCCAGCAGGAAAGACCCCAGAGATACGCAGTATTTT. Its protein is CASRKDPRDTQYF.

Only one count was recorded for this clonotype. The chain has TRBV7-9 and TRBJ1-2, with a possible D match to TRBD1 (5 bases). Per the germline V gene, CDR1 is SEHNR and CDR2 is FQNEAQ (reference sequence). Trimming cost V 9 bases and J 0 bases, with 20 bases left between them. This CDR3 has 16 residues. Here the CDR3 reads CASIGVWGLANYGYTF. In nucleotides, the CDR3 is TGTGCCAGTATCGGAGTATGGGGCCTAGCTAACTATGGCTACACCTTC.

This clonotype occurred many times. This chain links TRBV5-5 with TRBJ1-2; 8 bases are a match to TRBD1. This CDR3 spans 16 amino acids. The germline gives CDR1 SGHKS, CDR2 YYEKEE (reference sequence). Losses at the gene ends were 3 bases for V and 7 bases for J; bases not matched to a gene: 14. CDR3 bases: TGTGCCAGCAGCTCAAGACAGGGGCTCGCCCAGGGTGGCTACACCTTC. It translates to CASSSRQGLAQGGYTF.

Comment on this clonotype: A junction end diverges from the germline sequence, so it may reflect a read error. The rearrangement joins TRBV13 to TRBJ1-3, with D uncertain. The CDR3 has 14 residues. Per the germline V gene, CDR1 is PRHDT and CDR2 is FYEKMQ (reference sequence). Here the CDR3 reads CASGFRSSGNTIYF. The DNA for the CDR3 is TGTGCCAGCGGCTTCCGGAGCTCTGGAAACACCATATATTTT.

Note on this clonotype: Germline is not matched at one junction end, which may reflect a read error. The chain recombines TRBV12-3 or TRBV12-4 with TRBJ2-5; a weak D match, TRBD1 (6 bases). CDR3 size: 15 residues. CDR3 region: CTISLGGHPQETQYF. CDR3 bases: TGTACCATCAGTTTAGGGGGACACCCCCAAGAGACCCAGTATTTC.

This clonotype was picked up many times. The J gene is TRBJ2-7, the V gene TRBV6-1; 10 nucleotides match TRBD2. J lost 0 bases, V lost 10 bases, and 6 bases had no gene match. The length of the CDR3 is 14 residues. Per the germline V gene, CDR1 is MNHNS and CDR2 is SASEGT. This CDR3 reads CATTIAGGSYEQYF. CDR3 bases: TGTGCCACCACTATAGCGGGAGGCTCCTACGAGCAGTACTTC.

The table lists this clonotype with many counts. This sequence joins TRBV12-3 or TRBV12-4 and TRBJ2-5; 14 nucleotides align to TRBD2. V was pared by 0 bases and J by 2 bases, with 5 bases of the junction left unmatched. The CDR3 covers 18 residues. CDR3 in DNA: TGTGCCAGCAGTTTAGCTGGGACTAGCGGGGGTATACAAGAGACCCAGTACTTC. It codes for CASSLAGTSGGIQETQYF.